This T cell receptor (beta chain) emerged from a study of blood T cell repertoires in COVID-19. Study-level background: Specimens from acute and convalescent COVID-19 originated in the United States, Italy and Spain. Sample material is recorded as cDNA or gDNA derived from T cells, B-cell-depleted T cells, or PBMCs.

With 3 bases removed from V and 3 bases from J, the gap between germline ends came to 14 bases. This CDR3 spans 15 amino acids. Germline V gene lookup returns CDR1 KGHSH and CDR2 LQKENI. Study processing details: Estimates of nucleated cell counts were drawn from the amplification of reference gene primers. The protocol was immunoSEQ multiplex PCR, while the TCRdb copy is restricted to in-frame clones and leaves out a portion. V and J calls and clone size follow that table, whereas D and trimming were derived from the DNA. The repertoire holds just under 65,000 clones, around 83% seen once, with around 6.3% in the top ten.

The chain employs TRBV18 and TRBJ1-1, with D perhaps matching TRBD1 (6 bases). Sequencing was carried out using peripheral blood. This clonotype was obtained from a human donor in a cohort sampled during active COVID-19. CDR3: CASSPYGDTYTEAFF. In DNA, the CDR3 is TGTGCCAGCTCACCCTATGGGGACACCTACACTGAAGCTTTCTTT.